The 19 T cell receptor beta chains given below trace back to one sample, sequenced in a study of OX40 agonist ivuxolimab in advanced cancers. The assay was immunoSEQ multiplex PCR, and TCRdb's table has in-frame clones only and misses some. Of about 86,000 clones in the sample, under 95% were seen once. The source material was CD4+ or CD8+ T cells sorted from blood, sampled in a trial of the OX40 agonist ivuxolimab. These receptors originate from an adult with an advanced solid tumor such as melanoma, head and neck, liver or kidney cancer.

This clone showed up just once. The chain combines TRBV11-1 with TRBJ2-3; D remains unclear. V gave up 5 bases and J gave up 0 bases, with 12 bases separating them. Germline values: CDR1 SGHAT, CDR2 FQDESV (reference sequence). The CDR3 has 15 residues. The CDR3 spells CASSPRTASTDTQYF. CDR3 DNA: TGTGCCAGCAGCCCGAGGACGGCCAGCACAGATACGCAGTATTTT.

The V and J genes are TRBV27 and TRBJ2-1; no firm D call. This CDR3 spans 15 amino acids. The V gene lost 6 bases and the J gene lost 2 bases, with 14 bases spanning the gap. Germline assignment: CDR1 MNHEY and CDR2 SMNVEV (reference sequence). Here the CDR3 reads CASSPTGSAYNEQFF. The DNA for the CDR3 is TGTGCCAGCAGCCCCACGGGCAGTGCCTACAATGAGCAGTTCTTC.

V and J are TRBV6-5 and TRBJ2-1; 12 nucleotides align to TRBD2. There are 14 residues in the CDR3. V lost 6 bases to trimming and J lost 10 bases; unmatched junction nucleotides: 7. From germline, CDR1 is MNHEY and CDR2 SVGAGI. Written as DNA, the CDR3 is TGTGCCAGCAGATACCCTAGCGGGGGGGTAGAGCAGTTCTTC. Translating gives CASRYPSGGVEQFF.

V and J are TRBV10-3 and TRBJ2-3, with 9 bases fitting TRBD2. There are 19 residues in the CDR3. Germline lookup yields CDR1 ENHRY and CDR2 SYGVKD. V dropped 0 bases and J dropped 5; count of bases not matched to a gene: 15. For the CDR3, the DNA is TGTGCCATCAGTGAGTCGGTCGGAGTAGCGGGAGTCGTTAAAGATACGCAGTATTTT. Translating gives CAISESVGVAGVVKDTQYF.

The gene calls are TRBV2 and TRBJ2-7, with D unresolved. V lost 6 bases, J lost 2 bases, and 11 bases lay in between. This CDR3 has 13 amino acids. In germline, CDR1 is SNHLY, CDR2 FYNNEI. CDR3: CASSAATTYEQYF. DNA for the CDR3: TGTGCCAGCAGCGCGGCCACTACCTACGAGCAGTACTTC.

The gene calls are TRBV23-1 and TRBJ2-2; 8 bases are shared with TRBD1. TRBV23-1 is assigned to the ORF class and has an uncertain function. This CDR3 has 16 amino acids. The V segment lost 0 bases and the J segment 5 bases; nucleotides outside the gene matches: 5. The CDR3 coding sequence is TGCGCCAGCAGTCAATCCGACAGGGGATGGACCGGGGAGCTGTTTTTT. Residues: CASSQSDRGWTGELFF.

The V and J genes are TRBV29-1 and TRBJ2-2, with D hard to call. This CDR3 region has 12 residues. The germline gives CDR1 SQVTM, CDR2 ANQGSEA. The V gene lost 6 bases and the J gene lost 1 base, with 6 bases spanning the gap. The chain's CDR3 is CSVSRNTGELFF. The CDR3 DNA reads as TGCAGCGTGAGCCGGAACACCGGGGAGCTGTTTTTT.

This chain connects TRBV4-2 to TRBJ2-5; a weak D match, TRBD2 (6 bases). Gene TRBJ2-7 matches the end of the DNA better, so the J call may be wrong. The CDR3 has 18 amino acids. Germline V lookup: CDR1 LGHNA, CDR2 YNFKEQ. The DNA for the CDR3 is TGTGCCAGCAGCCAAGATCAACGCTGGACTGGAGGGGAGTACGAGCAGTACTTC. Translation gives CASSQDQRWTGGEYEQYF.

V is TRBV7-3 and J is TRBJ2-3; 7 bases are a match to TRBD2. The junction had 6 bases not matched to a gene; V was cut back by 6 bases and J by 0 bases. This CDR3 has 15 residues. Germline V CDR1 and CDR2: SGHTA, FQGTGA. The CDR3 DNA follows: TGTGCCAGCAGTTTTAGCGGGCAAAGCACAGATACGCAGTATTTT. Its protein product is CASSFSGQSTDTQYF.

This clone was counted only a few times. V usage is TRBV5-1 and J usage is TRBJ1-1; tentatively, D is TRBD1 (6 bases). Germline CDR1 and CDR2: SGHRS and YFSETQ. V shed 4 bases and J shed 1 base, with 20 bases lying between them. CDR3 length equals 17 residues. CDR3 coding DNA: TGCGCCAGCAGCCCTACCCGCTTGGGGGGACAGAACACTGAAGCTTTCTTT. This sequence encodes CASSPTRLGGQNTEAFF.

This clone appeared once. The chain recombines TRBV18 with TRBJ2-5, with D unresolved. Trimming pared 2 bases from V and 1 base from J, leaving 2 bases between. The CDR3 runs to 12 residues. Germline V lookup: CDR1 KGHSH, CDR2 LQKENI. CDR3 amino acids: CASSPIQETQYF. The CDR3 bases are TGTGCCAGCTCACCAATCCAAGAGACCCAGTACTTC.

The gene calls are TRBV11-3 and TRBJ1-1; the match to TRBD1 covers 8 bases. The germline CDR1 and CDR2 sequences are SGHNT and YENEEA. CDR3 length: 15 amino acids. The trim removed 5 bases at V and 1 base at J, leaving 6 bases unmatched. The CDR3, as DNA: TGTGCCAGCAGCGGTCCGACAGGGGCGAACACTGAAGCTTTCTTT. Its translation is CASSGPTGANTEAFF.

J is TRBJ1-1 and V is TRBV25-1; D remains ambiguous. This CDR3 is built from 13 residues. Between the trimmed V and J ends, which lost 2 bases and 7 bases, there was a span of 11 bases. Per the germline V gene, CDR1 is MGHDK and CDR2 is SYGVNS. The CDR3 bases are TGTGCCAGCAGTGAAAGGATAACAGATGAAGCTTTCTTT. As protein: CASSERITDEAFF.

The gene calls are TRBV5-4 and TRBJ2-7, with 10 bases identical to TRBD2. The CDR3 runs to 15 residues. V lost 5 bases and J lost 7; bases outside the gene matches: 12. Germline V CDR1 and CDR2: SGHNT, YYREEE (reference sequence). This CDR3 reads CASSPEREGLREQYF. CDR3 nucleotide sequence: TGTGCCAGCAGTCCAGAGCGGGAGGGCCTTCGGGAGCAGTACTTC.

This chain connects TRBV7-6 to TRBJ1-1; possibly TRBD1 for D (6 bases). The germline CDR1 and CDR2 sequences are SGHVS and FNYEAQ. The ends were cut back, 5 bases at V and 4 bases at J, with 17 bases in the middle. The CDR3 has 15 amino acids. CDR3 sequence: CASSPRAGARTEAFF. CDR3 DNA: TGTGCCAGCAGCCCCCGCGCAGGGGCCCGCACTGAAGCTTTCTTT.

The chain uses TRBV27 and TRBJ1-2; D is possibly TRBD1 (5 bases). Germline V CDR1 and CDR2: MNHEY, SMNVEV (reference sequence). There are 13 residues in the CDR3. The V end lost 2 bases, the J end lost 6 bases, and 10 bases lay between the germline ends. The CDR3 DNA reads TGTGCCAGCAGTTTACAGGGATATCATGGCTACACCTTC. Its protein product is CASSLQGYHGYTF.

V gene TRBV6-6 combines with J gene TRBJ1-2; no reliable D call. CDR3 length equals 13 residues. Germline loops: CDR1 MNHNY, CDR2 SVGAGI (reference sequence). Trimming took off 3 bases at V and 0 bases at J, with 5 bases between the two ends. The CDR3 DNA sequence: TGTGCCAGCAGTTATAAGGCTAACTATGGCTACACCTTC. Protein product: CASSYKANYGYTF.

The chain recombines TRBV27 with TRBJ2-7; D may be TRBD1 or TRBD2 (5 bases each). The CDR3 contains 15 residues. V lost 5 bases and J lost 6, with 20 bases in between. Germline-derived CDR1 and CDR2 are MNHEY and SMNVEV (reference sequence). The CDR3 reads CASSPPGTNFAEQYF. CDR3 coding DNA: TGTGCCAGCAGTCCACCCGGGACCAATTTCGCCGAGCAGTACTTC.

This chain joins TRBV10-3 and TRBJ1-1, with 8 bases lining up with TRBD1. The CDR3 is 15 residues long. Germline lookup yields CDR1 ENHRY and CDR2 SYGVKD. V lost 6 bases, J lost 3 bases, and 9 bases stayed unmatched. CDR3 nucleotide sequence: TGTGCCATCAGGGCACCCGACAGGGGCTACACTGAAGCTTTCTTT. Residues: CAIRAPDRGYTEAFF.